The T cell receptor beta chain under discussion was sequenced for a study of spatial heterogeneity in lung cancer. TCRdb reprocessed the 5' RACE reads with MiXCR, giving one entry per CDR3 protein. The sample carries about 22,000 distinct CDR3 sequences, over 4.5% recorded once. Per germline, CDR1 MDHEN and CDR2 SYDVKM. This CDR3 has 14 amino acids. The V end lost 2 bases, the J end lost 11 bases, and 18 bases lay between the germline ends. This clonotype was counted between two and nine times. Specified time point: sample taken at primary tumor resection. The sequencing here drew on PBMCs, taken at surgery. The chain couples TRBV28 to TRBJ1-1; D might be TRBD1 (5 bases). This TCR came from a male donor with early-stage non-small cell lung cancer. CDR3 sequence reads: CASSLIESMAGAFF. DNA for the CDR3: TGTGCCAGCAGTTTAATAGAGTCGATGGCAGGGGCTTTCTTT.